The rows below give T cell receptor beta chains drawn from one sample of a study of blood T cell repertoires in COVID-19. Some clones are missing from TCRdb's copy, which holds only in-frame ones; the method was immunoSEQ multiplex PCR. The sample includes around 260,000 clones, 75% to 90% of them seen just once. The sample was peripheral blood. The receptors here all came from a man aged 25-45 years with active or convalescent COVID-19. Each CDR3 is given with its conserved first and last residue. The order of the fields is CDR3 protein, J gene, V gene.

CDR3: CASSYQGPNYGYTF
J: TRBJ1-2
V: TRBV6-5

CDR3: CASGSRTGNEKLFF
J: TRBJ1-4
V: TRBV7-9

CDR3: CASSEGTGNTEAFF
J: TRBJ1-1
V: TRBV9

CDR3: CSVGSGGAGEQFF
J: TRBJ2-1
V: TRBV29-1

CDR3: CASSAPRFAGGIPEAFF
J: TRBJ1-1
V: TRBV7-2

CDR3: CASSARTGQGRSNYGYTF
J: TRBJ1-2
V: TRBV7-9

CDR3: CASSIAVTGDADTQYF
J: TRBJ2-3
V: TRBV19

CDR3: CASSQISSTDTQYF
J: TRBJ2-3
V: TRBV4-1

CDR3: CAWSADRGVYTEAFF
J: TRBJ1-1
V: TRBV30

CDR3: CASSTRTDYSNYGYTF
J: TRBJ1-2
V: TRBV19

CDR3: CASSPDSYEQYF
J: TRBJ2-7
V: TRBV18

CDR3: CASSLPLVGATDTQYF
J: TRBJ2-3
V: TRBV7-3

CDR3: CASSYGGTGEQYF
J: TRBJ2-7
V: TRBV28

CDR3: CASSLSGGLAAAQYF
J: TRBJ2-3
V: TRBV5-1

CDR3: CASSEYVGTGGNEQFF
J: TRBJ2-1
V: TRBV10-2

CDR3: CASSQEIRLPGGFF
J: TRBJ2-1
V: TRBV4-2

CDR3: CAIRDRVASDTQYF
J: TRBJ2-3
V: TRBV6-5

CDR3: CASSQWQGSGYEQYF
J: TRBJ2-7
V: TRBV14

CDR3: CASRGLAIGEQFF
J: TRBJ2-1
V: TRBV12-3/TRBV12-4

CDR3: CASSFWGADGYTF
J: TRBJ1-2
V: TRBV13

CDR3: CASSPTGTGSSYEQYF
J: TRBJ2-7
V: TRBV18

CDR3: CASSQDRSSNYGYTF
J: TRBJ1-2
V: TRBV18

CDR3: CASSRQGSSPLHF
J: TRBJ1-6
V: TRBV27

CDR3: CASRQLTGPEAFF
J: TRBJ1-1
V: TRBV6-5

CDR3: CASSRSSDSGYEQYF
J: TRBJ2-7
V: TRBV3-1/TRBV3-2

CDR3: CASRESTDTQYF
J: TRBJ2-3
V: TRBV6-5